The 10 T cell receptor beta chains presented below share a single source sample, sequenced in a study of shared clonotypes between healthy human individuals. This table comes from immunoSEQ multiplex PCR, and its TCRdb copy is limited to in-frame clones, with some not included. The sample lists some 2,500,000 clones; under 95% were seen once. Sequenced: naive CD4+ T cells from PBMCs. The subset: CD45RA+ positively selected. The receptors were gathered from a man aged 18 to 29 in good health. Some clones in this sample may be carry-over from other donors' samples.

The sample holds a few counts of this clone. V is TRBV11-2 and J is TRBJ1-4; D unresolved. In germline, CDR1 is SGHAT, CDR2 FQNNGV. CDR3 length: 12 residues. The V and J ends lost 5 bases and 6 bases respectively, with 7 bases between them. CDR3 loop: CASSPWDEKLFF. Written as DNA, the CDR3 is TGTGCCAGCAGCCCATGGGATGAAAAACTGTTTTTT.

The chain is built from TRBV5-5 and TRBJ1-4; TRBD1 matches 7 bases. After removal of 4 bases from V and 7 bases from J, the junction contained 7 bases not matched to a gene. The germline V gene has CDR1 SGHKS and CDR2 YYEKEE (reference sequence). This CDR3 comprises 14 residues. CDR3 bases: TGTGCCAGCAGCCTGACAGGGAGAGGTGAAAAACTGTTTTTT. This translates into CASSLTGRGEKLFF.

This clone was seen only once. The V gene is TRBV18, the J gene TRBJ2-1; maybe TRBD2 (7 bases). From germline, CDR1 is KGHSH and CDR2 LQKENI. This CDR3 is 16 amino acids long. V lost 5 bases and J lost 1, with 15 bases in between. The CDR3 DNA is TGTGCCAGCTCAGCGAGAGGGGGGGCTTCCTACAATGAGCAGTTCTTC. Translating gives CASSARGGASYNEQFF.

The chain joins TRBV5-1 to TRBJ2-2; 8 bases line up with TRBD1. The germline V gene encodes CDR1 SGHRS and CDR2 YFSETQ. The CDR3 consists of 14 residues. Losses at the gene ends were 7 bases for V and 1 base for J; bases not matched to a gene: 3. The CDR3 nucleotides read TGCGCCAGCGCGGGACAGGTGAACACCGGGGAGCTGTTTTTT. This translates into CASAGQVNTGELFF.

The V gene is TRBV5-6, the J gene TRBJ2-5, with D possibly being TRBD2 (6 bases). Germline CDR1 SGHDT, CDR2 YYEEEE. V lost 3 bases to trimming and J lost 5 bases, with 14 bases between them. This CDR3 is 14 amino acids long. The CDR3 sequence: CASSSGEMGETQYF. The CDR3 region has the DNA TGTGCCAGCAGCTCGGGGGAGATGGGGGAGACCCAGTACTTC.

J is TRBJ1-5 and V is TRBV4-1; 9 bases fit TRBD1. With V trimmed by 4 bases and J by 1 base, 11 bases remained unmatched. CDR1 and CDR2 from the germline V gene are MGHRA and YSYEKL. The CDR3 is 18 amino acids. The CDR3 DNA reads TGCGCCAGCAGCCTCCAGCCGGGACAGGGTTCGAGCAATCAGCCCCAGCATTTT. Its translation: CASSLQPGQGSSNQPQHF.

This chain links TRBV5-1 with TRBJ2-7; either TRBD1 or TRBD2 may supply D (5 bases each). Germline-derived CDR1 and CDR2 are SGHRS and YFSETQ. V was clipped by 3 bases and J by 4 bases, with 14 bases between them. There are 14 residues in the CDR3. CDR3 loop: CASSYVGDGYEQYF. DNA for the CDR3: TGCGCCAGCAGCTACGTGGGGGATGGTTACGAGCAGTACTTC.

The chain is built from TRBV5-4 and TRBJ1-2; D gene unclear. Trimming pared 1 base from V and 8 bases from J, leaving 15 bases between. There are 14 residues in the CDR3. CDR1 and CDR2 (germline): SGHNT, YYREEE (reference sequence). Here the CDR3 reads CASSLSAKLGGYTF. The CDR3 nucleotides read TGTGCCAGCAGCTTGTCGGCTAAACTCGGCGGCTACACCTTC.

This chain connects TRBV7-2 to TRBJ1-5, with 10 bases that match TRBD1. Germline V gives CDR1 SGHTA, CDR2 FQGNSA. The CDR3 has 15 amino acids. The junction had 4 bases not matched to a gene; V was cut back by 5 bases and J by 3 bases. DNA for the CDR3: TGTGCCAGCAGCCAGGACAGGGGGTCCAATCAGCCCCAGCATTTT. As protein: CASSQDRGSNQPQHF.

The chain recombines TRBV5-1 with TRBJ2-1; D is perhaps TRBD2 (5 bases). CDR3 length: 13 residues. CDR1 and CDR2 (germline): SGHRS, YFSETQ. The ends were cut back, 5 bases at V and 3 bases at J, with 9 bases in the middle. CDR3: CASRRVIYNEQFF. DNA for the CDR3: TGCGCCAGCAGGAGGGTTATCTACAATGAGCAGTTCTTC.